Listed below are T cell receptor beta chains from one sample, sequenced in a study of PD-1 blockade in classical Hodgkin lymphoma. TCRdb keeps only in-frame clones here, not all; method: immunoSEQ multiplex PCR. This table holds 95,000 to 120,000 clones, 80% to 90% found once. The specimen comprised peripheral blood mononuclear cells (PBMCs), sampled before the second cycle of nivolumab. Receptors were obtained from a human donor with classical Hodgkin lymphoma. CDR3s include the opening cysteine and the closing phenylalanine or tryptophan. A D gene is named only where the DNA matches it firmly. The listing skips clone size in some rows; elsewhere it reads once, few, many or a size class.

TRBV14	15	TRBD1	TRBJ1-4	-	TGTGCCAGCAGCCGCGTGACAGGGGCGAGGGAAAAACTGTTTTTT	CASSRVTGAREKLFF
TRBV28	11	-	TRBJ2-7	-	TGTGCCAGCAGTGTTACCTACGAGCAGTACTTC	CASSVTYEQYF
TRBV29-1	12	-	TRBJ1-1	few	TGCAGCGTCTTGGGGATGAACACTGAAGCTTTCTTT	CSVLGMNTEAFF
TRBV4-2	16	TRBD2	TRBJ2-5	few	TGTGCCAGCAGCCAAGATCCAGGCGGGGGGCAAGAGACCCAGTACTTC	CASSQDPGGGQETQYF
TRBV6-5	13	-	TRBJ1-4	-	TGTGCCAGCTGCTCCGTTCATGGAGAAAAACTGTTTTTT	CASCSVHGEKLFF
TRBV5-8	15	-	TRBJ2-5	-	TGTGCCAGCAGCTTGGCAGGGCTAACGCAAGAGACCCAGTACTTC	CASSLAGLTQETQYF
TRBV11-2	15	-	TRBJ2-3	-	TGTGCCAGCAGCCCGAGCCAGCGGATCACAGATACGCAGTATTTT	CASSPSQRITDTQYF
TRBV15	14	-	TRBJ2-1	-	TGTGCCACCAGCAGAGATAGGTCAGGGTATGGGCAGTTCTTC	CATSRDRSGYGQFF
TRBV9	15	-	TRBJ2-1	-	TGTGCCAGCAGCGTAACCTCCGGTAGTTACAATGAGCAGTTCTTC	CASSVTSGSYNEQFF
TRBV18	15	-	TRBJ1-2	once	TGTGCCAGCTCACCCAGACAGAACTCTAACTATGGCTACACCTTC	CASSPRQNSNYGYTF
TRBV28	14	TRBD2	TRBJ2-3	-	TGTGCCAGCAGACGGGGGACTAACACAGATACGCAGTATTTT	CASRRGTNTDTQYF
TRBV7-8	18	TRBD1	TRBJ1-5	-	TGTGCCAGCAGCTTAGAGGGACAGGGAAGATATAGCAATCAGCCCCAGCATTTT	CASSLEGQGRYSNQPQHF
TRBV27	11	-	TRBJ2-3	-	TGTGCCAGCAGTTTAGGGCTAACGCAGTATTTT	CASSLGLTQYF
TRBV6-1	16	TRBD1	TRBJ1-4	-	TGTGCCAGCAGTCAAGGGGGCCCCCAAGGTGGGGAAAAACTGTTTTTT	CASSQGGPQGGEKLFF
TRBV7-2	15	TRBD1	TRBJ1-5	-	TGTGCCAGCAGCCGAGACAGGGGAGGCAATCAGCCCCAGCATTTT	CASSRDRGGNQPQHF
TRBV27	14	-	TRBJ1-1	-	TGTGCCAGCAGTTTATCCGGGAGGGGTACTGAAGCTTTCTTT	CASSLSGRGTEAFF
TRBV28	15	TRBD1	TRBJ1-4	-	TGTGCCAGCAGTGAGACAGGGGACCACAATGAAAAACTGTTTTTT	CASSETGDHNEKLFF
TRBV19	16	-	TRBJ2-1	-	TGTGCCAGTAGTATCCGGTCTAGCGCATATTACAATGAGCAGTTCTTC	CASSIRSSAYYNEQFF
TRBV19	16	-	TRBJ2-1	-	TGTGCCAGTAGTATAGGGTACGGGGACACCTACAATGAGCAGTTCTTC	CASSIGYGDTYNEQFF
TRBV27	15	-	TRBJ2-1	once	TGTGCCAGCAGTCCAGGTACAGGGTTTGTGGATGAGCAGTTCTTC	CASSPGTGFVDEQFF
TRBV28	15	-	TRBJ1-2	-	TGTGCCAGCAGTGATACAGGGATACCCCACTATGGCTACACCTTC	CASSDTGIPHYGYTF
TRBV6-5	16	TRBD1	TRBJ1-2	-	TGTGCCAGCAGTTACTCTCGGGACAGGGGTAACGATGGCTACACCTTC	CASSYSRDRGNDGYTF
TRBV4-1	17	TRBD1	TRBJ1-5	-	TGCGCCAGCAGCCACCCTTTCCGGGACAGTAGCAATCAGCCCCAGCATTTT	CASSHPFRDSSNQPQHF
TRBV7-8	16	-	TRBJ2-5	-	TGTGCCAGCAGCTTCATGGGGGGACAACTCCAAGAGACCCAGTACTTC	CASSFMGGQLQETQYF
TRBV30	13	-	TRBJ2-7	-	TGTGCCTGGAGTGGGGGTAGCTCCTACGAGCAGTACTTC	CAWSGGSSYEQYF
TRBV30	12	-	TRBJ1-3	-	TGTGCCTGGAGACCAAACTTTTACACCATATATTTT	CAWRPNFYTIYF
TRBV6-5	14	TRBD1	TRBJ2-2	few	TGTGCCAGCAGGACAGGGGAAATAGCCGGGGAGCTGTTTTTT	CASRTGEIAGELFF
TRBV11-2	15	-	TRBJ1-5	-	TGTGCCAGCAGCTTAGGGGACGGCAGCAATCAGCCCCAGCATTTT	CASSLGDGSNQPQHF
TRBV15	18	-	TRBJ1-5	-	TGTGCCACCAGCAGAGATAAAGGGTGGGGCAGGGGCAGTCAGCCCCAGCATTTT	CATSRDKGWGRGSQPQHF
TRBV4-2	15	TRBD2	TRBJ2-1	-	TGTGCCAGCAGCCCGATAGCGGGCCGAGACAATGAGCAGTTCTTC	CASSPIAGRDNEQFF
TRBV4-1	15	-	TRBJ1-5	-	TGCGCCAGCGGCGTCCAGGAGGGGGGGAATCAGCCCCAGCATTTT	CASGVQEGGNQPQHF
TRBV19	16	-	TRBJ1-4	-	TGTGCCAGTAGTCTGAGGGGTCCCGCAACTAATGAAAAACTGTTTTTT	CASSLRGPATNEKLFF
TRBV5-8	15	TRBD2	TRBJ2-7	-	TGTGCCAGCAGCAACTGGACTAGAACATTCTACGAGCAGTACTTC	CASSNWTRTFYEQYF
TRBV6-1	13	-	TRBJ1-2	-	-	CASALRAGDGYTF
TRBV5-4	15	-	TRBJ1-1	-	TGTGCCAGCAGCTTGGGGAGGGGCCCGAACACTGAAGCTTTCTTT	CASSLGRGPNTEAFF
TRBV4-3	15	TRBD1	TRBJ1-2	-	TGCGCCAGCAGCCAAGATGAGGGGGCGGCCTATGGCTACACCTTC	CASSQDEGAAYGYTF
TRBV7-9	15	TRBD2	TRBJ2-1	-	TGTGCCAGCAGCACCCGAGCGGGAGCCTACAATGAGCAGTTCTTC	CASSTRAGAYNEQFF
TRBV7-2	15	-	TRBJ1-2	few	TGTGCCAGCAGCTACAGGGATATGGATTACTATGGCTACACCTTC	CASSYRDMDYYGYTF
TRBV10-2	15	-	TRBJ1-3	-	TGCGCCAGCAGTGAGTGGTGGAGCTTTGGAAACACCATATATTTT	CASSEWWSFGNTIYF
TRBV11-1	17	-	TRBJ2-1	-	TGTGCCAGCAGCGCCCGTTTGGAAGGCGGGATCTACAATGAGCAGTTCTTC	CASSARLEGGIYNEQFF
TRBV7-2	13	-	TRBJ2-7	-	TGTGCCAGCAGCCCAATCGCAAGCCACGAGCAGTACTTC	CASSPIASHEQYF
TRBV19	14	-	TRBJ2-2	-	TGTGCCAGTAGTATTGGGCAGAACACCGGGGAGCTGTTTTTT	CASSIGQNTGELFF
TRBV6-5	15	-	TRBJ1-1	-	TGTGCCAGCAGTTACTCGAACGGAATTGGCACTGAAGCTTTCTTT	CASSYSNGIGTEAFF
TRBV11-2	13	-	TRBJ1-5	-	TGTGCCAGCAGCTTAAGTGACGATCAGCCCCAGCATTTT	CASSLSDDQPQHF
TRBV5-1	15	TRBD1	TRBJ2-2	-	TGCGCCAGCAGCCCCCAGGGGGAAGTCACCGGGGAGCTGTTTTTT	CASSPQGEVTGELFF
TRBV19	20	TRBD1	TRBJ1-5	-	TGTGCCAGCAAAAGCGTGTTGCCAGGGGGCCGACCTTATAGCAATCAGCCCCAGCATTTT	CASKSVLPGGRPYSNQPQHF
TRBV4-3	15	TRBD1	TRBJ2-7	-	TGCGCCAGCAGCCAAAGACAGGGTGAGGCCTACGAGCAGTACTTC	CASSQRQGEAYEQYF
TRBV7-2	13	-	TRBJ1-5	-	TGTGCCAGCAGCTTAGGACAGATCAGGCCCCAGCATTTT	CASSLGQIRPQHF
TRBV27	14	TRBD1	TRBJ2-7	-	TGTGCCACCGGTGTACAGGGGGGATCCTACGAGCAGTACTTC	CATGVQGGSYEQYF
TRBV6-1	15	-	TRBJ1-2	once	TGTGCCAGCAGTGAAGCCCGAGGAGGACGAGCGGGCTACACCTTC	CASSEARGGRAGYTF
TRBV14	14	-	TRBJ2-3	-	TGTGCCAGCAGCCTTCGTACTACCCTAGATACGCAGTATTTT	CASSLRTTLDTQYF